The 15 T cell receptor beta chains below all came from one sample that was sequenced in a study of shared clonotypes between healthy human individuals. Produced via immunoSEQ multiplex PCR; TCRdb's table is partial and in-frame only. The sample shows more than 2 million clones, roughly 94% of them seen only once. Naive-designated CD8 cells lacked CD45RO, were positively enriched for CCR7, and omitted terminally differentiated effector memory CD45RA+ cells. The sequencing sample was made of naive CD8+ T cells sorted from blood. The receptors derive from a man between 18 and 29 years old in good health.

The table lists this clone with a count of one. The CDR3 is CASSFTSGVEQYF. CDR3 sequence (DNA): TGTGCCAGCAGTTTTACTTCGGGGGTCGAGCAGTACTTC. The chain combines TRBV28 with TRBJ2-7; maybe TRBD2 (6 bases). Trimming left V 3 bases short and J 6 bases short, with 12 bases between. CDR3 length: 13 residues. CDR1 is MDHEN, CDR2 SYDVKM, per germline.

V usage is TRBV13 and J usage is TRBJ2-7, with 9 bases aligning to TRBD1. In germline, CDR1 is PRHDT, CDR2 FYEKMQ (reference sequence). The CDR3 contains 15 residues. Trimming at V came to 0 bases and at J to 3 bases, leaving 3 bases not matched to a gene. The CDR3 protein is CASSLGGTGNYEQYF. CDR3 in DNA: TGTGCCAGCAGCTTAGGAGGGACAGGGAACTACGAGCAGTACTTC.

CDR3: CASSFRQPNQPQHF. The DNA for the CDR3 is TGTGCCAGCAGTTTTCGACAGCCTAATCAGCCCCAGCATTTT. This chain connects TRBV27 to TRBJ1-5, with D perhaps TRBD1 (5 bases). Per the germline V gene, CDR1 is MNHEY and CDR2 is SMNVEV (reference sequence). This CDR3 has 14 residues. V lost 3 bases, J lost 4 bases, and 10 bases lay in between.

In nucleotides, the CDR3 is TGTGCCAGCAGTTACCAGGGGAACTACAATGAGCAGTTCTTC. Protein product: CASSYQGNYNEQFF. The chain employs TRBV6-6 and TRBJ2-1, with a weak D call TRBD1 (6 bases). The V end was cut by 2 bases, the J end by 3 bases, with 8 bases between. The germline gives CDR1 MNHNY, CDR2 SVGAGI (reference sequence). This CDR3 spans 14 amino acids.

The chain joins TRBV29-1 to TRBJ1-2; D ambiguous. Germline assignment: CDR1 SQVTM and CDR2 ANQGSEA. Deletions cut 1 base from V and 4 bases from J, with 10 bases between. This CDR3 has 13 amino acids. For the CDR3, the DNA is TGCAGCGTTGAAGGGCTCCAGAGCTATGGCTACACCTTC. Protein product: CSVEGLQSYGYTF.

This clone was seen once. This rearrangement joins TRBV13 to TRBJ2-1; 10 positions agree with TRBD2. The CDR3 consists of 13 residues. Trimming took 6 bases from V and 8 from J; bases not matched to a gene: 4. In germline, CDR1 is PRHDT, CDR2 FYEKMQ (reference sequence). The CDR3 coding sequence is TGTGCCAGCAGTAAGCTAGCGGGGGATGAGCAGTTCTTC. It codes for CASSKLAGDEQFF.

The chain is built from TRBV27 and TRBJ1-6; possible D gene TRBD1, 6 bases. This CDR3 region has 15 residues. Germline CDR1 is MNHEY and CDR2 is SMNVEV (reference sequence). V dropped 3 bases and J dropped 8 bases, with 14 bases sitting between them. The CDR3 here is CASSFSGGQDSPLHF. The DNA for the CDR3 is TGTGCCAGCAGTTTCTCTGGGGGGCAGGATTCACCCCTCCACTTT.

The gene calls are TRBV5-6 and TRBJ2-7, with D maybe TRBD2 (6 bases). With 1 base removed from V and 4 bases from J, the gap between germline ends came to 18 bases. This CDR3 is 16 amino acids long. CDR1 SGHDT and CDR2 YYEEEE come from the germline V gene. Here the CDR3 reads CASSLPHGQAGYEQYF. CDR3 nucleotide sequence: TGTGCCAGCAGCTTGCCCCATGGGCAGGCGGGATACGAGCAGTACTTC.

The rearrangement joins TRBV19 to TRBJ2-1; 9 bases are shared with TRBD2. Germline CDR1 reads LNHDA; CDR2 reads SQIVND (reference sequence). This CDR3 contains 14 residues. The V gene end was trimmed by 4 bases and the J gene end by 8 bases; junction bases not matched to a gene: 6. CDR3 sequence (DNA): TGTGCCAGTAGTAGGGCGGGAGGGCCGGATGAGCAGTTCTTC. It encodes CASSRAGGPDEQFF.

This sequence joins TRBV28 and TRBJ1-1; D unclear. The CDR3 spans 15 residues. Germline V lookup: CDR1 MDHEN, CDR2 SYDVKM. V was pared by 1 base and J by 1 base, with 10 bases between. CDR3 region: CASSLSPPSNTEAFF. The CDR3 DNA sequence: TGTGCCAGCAGTTTATCCCCGCCGTCGAACACTGAAGCTTTCTTT.

The CDR3 DNA follows: TGTGCCAGCAGTTCAACGACAGGGAACTCACCCCTCCACTTT. It translates to CASSSTTGNSPLHF. The V call is TRBV27, the J call TRBJ1-6; the match to TRBD1 covers 7 bases. There are 14 residues in the CDR3. V lost 4 bases, J lost 10 bases, and 7 bases stayed unmatched. CDR1 MNHEY and CDR2 SMNVEV come from the germline V gene (reference sequence).

The chain carries TRBV27 and TRBJ2-7; the match to TRBD2 covers 10 bases. The germline V gene encodes CDR1 MNHEY and CDR2 SMNVEV (reference sequence). This CDR3 contains 15 residues. Losses at the gene ends were 5 bases for V and 4 bases for J; bases not matched to a gene: 8. The CDR3 is CASSPSLAGVYEQYF. The CDR3 DNA reads TGTGCCAGCAGTCCCTCCCTAGCGGGAGTGTACGAGCAGTACTTC.

The CDR3 is CASSPRQGAWYNEQFF. The CDR3 bases are TGTGCCAGCAGTCCTCGACAGGGGGCATGGTACAATGAGCAGTTCTTC. This sequence joins TRBV28 and TRBJ2-1, with TRBD1 matching over 10 bases. The V gene end was trimmed by 5 bases and the J gene end by 4 bases; junction bases not matched to a gene: 8. CDR1 is MDHEN, CDR2 SYDVKM, per germline. The CDR3 sequence is 16 residues long.

The chain combines TRBV7-2 with TRBJ2-5; D may be TRBD1 or TRBD2 (5 bases each). Per germline, CDR1 SGHTA and CDR2 FQGNSA. This CDR3 spans 14 amino acids. V gave up 5 bases and J gave up 5 bases, with 15 bases separating them. This CDR3 reads CASSPWGSMETQYF. CDR3 bases: TGTGCCAGCAGCCCCTGGGGGTCAATGGAGACCCAGTACTTC. The full variable domain, completed using reference TRBV7-2 and TRBJ2-5, is GAGVSQSPSNKVTEKGKDVELRCDPISGHTALYWYRQSLGQGLEFLIYFQGNSAPDKSGLPSDRFSAERTGGSVSTLTIQRTQQEDSAVYLCASSPWGSMETQYFGPGTRLLVL.

This chain links TRBV28 with TRBJ2-5, with D perhaps assigned TRBD1 or TRBD2 (5 bases each). Germline values: CDR1 MDHEN, CDR2 SYDVKM. The CDR3 is 14 amino acids. Deletions cut 6 bases from V and 3 bases from J, with 14 bases between. This CDR3 reads CASSRGGEEETQYF. CDR3 DNA: TGTGCCAGCAGCCGGGGCGGAGAGGAAGAGACCCAGTACTTC. The full variable domain, rest sourced from reference TRBV28 and TRBJ2-5, is DVKVTQSSRYLVKRTGEKVFLECVQDMDHENMFWYRQDPGLGLRLIYFSYDVKMKEKGDIPEGYSVSREKKERFSLILESASTNQTSMYLCASSRGGEEETQYFGPGTRLLVL.